These 30 T cell receptor beta chains were all obtained from the same sample, sequenced in a study of OX40 agonist ivuxolimab in advanced cancers. Generated by immunoSEQ multiplex PCR, the TCRdb table keeps only in-frame clones and is missing some. The sample consists of roughly 66,000 clones, roughly 80% of them appearing once. The sample here was CD4+ or CD8+ T cells sorted from blood, taken in a trial of the OX40 agonist ivuxolimab. The receptors originated from an adult with an advanced solid tumor such as melanoma, head and neck, liver or kidney cancer.

The chain links TRBV19 to TRBJ1-1; tentatively, D is TRBD1 (6 bases). The V gene's germline CDR1 is LNHDA and CDR2 SQIVND (reference sequence). V gave up 8 bases and J gave up 0 bases, with 16 bases separating them. There are 15 residues in the CDR3. The CDR3 DNA follows: TGTGCCAGTCTAGAGGGGGGGGCTGTGAACACTGAAGCTTTCTTT. Encoded protein: CASLEGGAVNTEAFF.

This chain links TRBV18 with TRBJ1-4; 9 bases agree with TRBD1. Losses at the gene ends were 3 bases for V and 0 bases for J; bases not matched to a gene: 11. Germline lookup yields CDR1 KGHSH and CDR2 LQKENI. The CDR3 contains 19 residues. This chain's CDR3 is CASSPSPTGGYATNEKLFF. In DNA form, the CDR3 reads TGTGCCAGCTCACCGTCTCCTACAGGGGGCTATGCAACTAATGAAAAACTGTTTTTT.

This clone was found a few times. The rearrangement uses TRBV25-1 and TRBJ2-3; TRBD2 is a possible D gene (6 bases). Germline-derived CDR1 and CDR2 are MGHDK and SYGVNS. V gave up 2 bases and J gave up 8 bases, with 20 bases separating them. This CDR3 spans 16 amino acids. CDR3 region: CASSESSAGTWGTQYF. CDR3 coding DNA: TGTGCCAGCAGTGAAAGCTCAGCAGGGACTTGGGGTACGCAGTATTTT.

J is TRBJ2-1 and V is TRBV5-1; 16 nucleotides agree with TRBD2. With V trimmed by 1 base and J by 0 bases, 7 bases remained unmatched. In germline, CDR1 is SGHRS, CDR2 YFSETQ. The CDR3 covers 20 residues. CDR3 residues: CASSLTAGTSGRASYNEQFF. DNA for the CDR3: TGCGCCAGCAGCTTGACCGCCGGGACTAGCGGGAGGGCCTCCTACAATGAGCAGTTCTTC. Complete variable domain (other parts from reference TRBV5-1 and TRBJ2-1): KAGVTQTPRYLIKTRGQQVTLSCSPISGHRSVSWYQQTPGQGLQFLFEYFSETQRNKGNFPGRFSGRQFSNSRSEMNVSTLELGDSALYLCASSLTAGTSGRASYNEQFFGPGTRLTVL.

This clone was seen only once. This chain connects TRBV30 to TRBJ1-2, with D possibly being TRBD1 (5 bases). The CDR3 has 14 residues. Germline V CDR1 and CDR2: GTSNPN, SVGIG (reference sequence). Trimming took off 2 bases at V and 3 bases at J, with 13 bases between the two ends. The CDR3 here is CAWSYDSSYYGYTF. In nucleotides, the CDR3 is TGTGCCTGGAGTTATGACAGTTCTTACTATGGCTACACCTTC.

The chain links TRBV18 to TRBJ1-2; 9 bases are shared with TRBD1. The CDR3 covers 15 residues. Trimming removed 3 bases from V and 2 bases from J; junction bases left unmatched: 4. Germline lookup yields CDR1 KGHSH and CDR2 LQKENI. The CDR3 DNA is TGTGCCAGCTCACCGGGACAGGGCCAAAACTATGGCTACACCTTC. It encodes CASSPGQGQNYGYTF.

The J gene is TRBJ1-2, the V gene TRBV5-6, with TRBD1 as a possible D gene (5 bases). The V and J ends lost 0 bases and 3 bases respectively, with 12 bases between them. Germline lookup yields CDR1 SGHDT and CDR2 YYEEEE. The CDR3 runs 15 residues. The CDR3 DNA reads as TGTGCCAGCAGCTTGGCTTCGGCAGGGTACTATGGCTACACCTTC. It is translated as CASSLASAGYYGYTF. Full variable domain (outside the CDR3, taken from reference TRBV5-6 and TRBJ1-2): DAGVTQSPTHLIKTRGQQVTLRCSPKSGHDTVSWYQQALGQGPQFIFQYYEEEERQRGNFPDRFSGHQFPNYSSELNVNALLLGDSALYLCASSLASAGYYGYTFGSGTRLTVV.

This chain joins TRBV28 and TRBJ2-7, with 11 bases aligning to TRBD2. The CDR3 is 16 amino acids. CDR1 is MDHEN and CDR2 is SYDVKM in the germline V gene. V lost 1 base, J lost 5 bases, and 7 bases stayed unmatched. The CDR3 bases are TGTGCCAGCAGTTTATCAGCTAGCGGGAGGTCCAACGAGCAGTACTTC. This codes for CASSLSASGRSNEQYF.

The genes are TRBV5-4 and TRBJ2-1; 12 bases fit TRBD2. V trimming: 4 bases; J trimming: 7 bases; junction bases outside the gene matches: 15. CDR3 length: 18 amino acids. Germline V lookup: CDR1 SGHNT, CDR2 YYREEE (reference sequence). The CDR3 DNA is TGTGCCAGCAGCCCCATCTGGCTAGCGGGGGGGGTCATGAATGAGCAGTTCTTC. It translates to CASSPIWLAGGVMNEQFF.

The V call is TRBV19, the J call TRBJ2-5; D may correspond to TRBD1 or TRBD2 (6 bases each). V shed 6 bases and J shed 4 bases, with 12 bases lying between them. Germline loops: CDR1 LNHDA, CDR2 SQIVND (reference sequence). This CDR3 has 13 residues. This CDR3 reads CASRLGGRETQYF. The CDR3 coding sequence is TGTGCCAGTAGACTGGGGGGCCGAGAGACCCAGTACTTC.

The chain carries TRBV5-1 and TRBJ2-3; the match to TRBD2 covers 8 bases. This CDR3 contains 16 residues. V dropped 5 bases and J dropped 6; count of bases not matched to a gene: 14. The V gene's germline CDR1 is SGHRS and CDR2 YFSETQ. The CDR3 DNA follows: TGCGCCAGCAGAGCCGCGCCTAGCGGGTGGGGGGATACGCAGTATTTT. Encoded protein: CASRAAPSGWGDTQYF.

J is TRBJ2-3 and V is TRBV5-1; a possible D gene is TRBD2 (6 bases). V dropped 3 bases and J dropped 2 bases, with 13 bases sitting between them. Germline CDR1 reads SGHRS; CDR2 reads YFSETQ. The CDR3 spans 15 residues. In nucleotides, the CDR3 is TGCGCCAGCAGCTCTTACGGGGGAGACACAGATACGCAGTATTTT. This codes for CASSSYGGDTDTQYF. The whole variable domain, filled in from reference TRBV5-1 and TRBJ2-3, reads KAGVTQTPRYLIKTRGQQVTLSCSPISGHRSVSWYQQTPGQGLQFLFEYFSETQRNKGNFPGRFSGRQFSNSRSEMNVSTLELGDSALYLCASSSYGGDTDTQYFGPGTRLTVL.

Many counts were recorded for this clone. The chain is built from TRBV28 and TRBJ2-6, with no clear D. The CDR3 has 16 amino acids. The V end lost 5 bases, the J end lost 2 bases, and 13 bases lay between the germline ends. Germline assignment: CDR1 MDHEN and CDR2 SYDVKM. CDR3 region: CASSPRSWAGANVLTF. DNA for the CDR3: TGTGCCAGCAGTCCGCGGAGTTGGGCTGGGGCCAACGTCCTGACTTTC.

V and J are TRBV6-1 and TRBJ2-7; TRBD1 might be the D (6 bases). This CDR3 has 13 residues. From germline, CDR1 is MNHNS and CDR2 SASEGT. V was shortened by 6 bases and J by 7 bases, with 16 bases between the two germline ends. This CDR3 is CASRGTRTWEQYF. DNA for the CDR3: TGTGCCAGCAGGGGGACAAGAACGTGGGAGCAGTACTTC.

The V gene is TRBV4-1, the J gene TRBJ1-5, with D perhaps TRBD1 (5 bases). Trimming cost V 8 bases and J 0 bases, with 14 bases left between them. The CDR3 loop spans 15 amino acids. CDR1 is MGHRA and CDR2 is YSYEKL in the germline V gene. The CDR3 bases are TGCGCCAGCGCCCCGAGACAGAATAGCAATCAGCCCCAGCATTTT. Translated: CASAPRQNSNQPQHF.

The chain carries TRBV5-5 and TRBJ2-7; D gene unclear. V lost 4 bases to trimming and J lost 7 bases, with 21 bases between them. The germline CDR1 and CDR2 sequences are SGHKS and YYEKEE (reference sequence). This CDR3 region has 15 residues. Here the CDR3 DNA reads TGTGCCAGCAGCCACCGAGTCTTGTCAGCTGGAGAGCAGTACTTC. Its protein product is CASSHRVLSAGEQYF.

CDR3: CASSIRGGSYNEQFF. The CDR3 region has the DNA TGTGCCAGCAGCATTAGGGGGGGGAGCTACAATGAGCAGTTCTTC. The chain links TRBV11-3 to TRBJ2-1, with D tentatively TRBD2 (7 bases). The germline CDR1 and CDR2 sequences are SGHNT and YENEEA. Trimming took 5 bases from V and 3 from J, leaving 14 bases between them. This CDR3 is 15 amino acids long.

The chain employs TRBV27 and TRBJ2-3; D gene unclear. The V end lost 2 bases, the J end lost 2 bases, and 11 bases lay between the germline ends. Germline V gene lookup returns CDR1 MNHEY and CDR2 SMNVEV (reference sequence). The CDR3 is made up of 15 amino acids. DNA of the CDR3: TGTGCCAGCAGTTTAAGAAAACTCACCACAGATACGCAGTATTTT. It encodes CASSLRKLTTDTQYF.

The chain carries TRBV7-9 and TRBJ1-5, with D tentatively TRBD1 (5 bases). The CDR3 is 16 amino acids. Germline CDR1 SEHNR, CDR2 FQNEAQ (reference sequence). V gave up 4 bases and J gave up 0 bases, with 13 bases separating them. CDR3 residues: CASSSSQGTSNQPQHF. The CDR3 nucleotides read TGTGCCAGCAGCTCAAGCCAGGGAACTAGCAATCAGCCCCAGCATTTT.

The J gene is TRBJ2-1, the V gene TRBV6-1; 9 bases fit TRBD1. Germline lookup yields CDR1 MNHNS and CDR2 SASEGT. J was trimmed by 7 bases and V by 6 bases; bases with no gene match: 7. This CDR3 region has 14 residues. The CDR3 loop reads CASRRTGATNEQFF. Here the CDR3 DNA reads TGTGCCAGCAGGAGGACAGGGGCGACAAATGAGCAGTTCTTC.

This sequence joins TRBV2 and TRBJ1-6; D unclear. V was cut by 7 bases and J by 7 bases, with 17 bases left in between. Germline V lookup: CDR1 SNHLY, CDR2 FYNNEI. This CDR3 region has 15 residues. CDR3 protein: CASTNAAPGNSPLHF. The CDR3 coding sequence is TGTGCCAGCACCAATGCCGCACCGGGGAATTCACCCCTCCACTTT.

This clone was counted a single time. The chain links TRBV5-3 to TRBJ2-2; either TRBD1 or TRBD2 may supply D (6 bases each). TRBV5-3 has ORF status, its function being uncertain. V lost 4 bases and J 5 bases, leaving 15 bases between the germline ends. The CDR3 consists of 15 residues. The CDR3 DNA sequence: TGTGCCAGAAGCCCCCGGGGGCCAGAAACCGGGGAGCTGTTTTTT. Translation: CARSPRGPETGELFF.

CDR3 sequence: CASSPLGRYGYTF. CDR3 nucleotide sequence: TGTGCCAGCAGTCCGCTGGGACGGTATGGCTACACCTTC. The chain joins TRBV6-1 to TRBJ1-2, with D perhaps matching TRBD1 (5 bases). Per the germline V gene, CDR1 is MNHNS and CDR2 is SASEGT. The CDR3 is 13 amino acids. The germline V and J ends were trimmed by 5 bases and 5 bases, with 12 bases remaining between them.

The rearrangement joins TRBV5-1 to TRBJ2-2; 14 positions match TRBD2. V dropped 4 bases and J dropped 8; count of bases not matched to a gene: 7. The CDR3 covers 16 residues. Germline V gene sequence: CDR1 SGHRS, CDR2 YFSETQ. The CDR3 loop is CASSTGLAGGQGELFF. The DNA of the CDR3 is TGCGCCAGCAGCACCGGACTAGCGGGGGGTCAAGGGGAGCTGTTTTTT.

This clone was counted a single time. The chain couples TRBV18 to TRBJ1-1, with 8 bases lining up with TRBD1. The germline V gene encodes CDR1 KGHSH and CDR2 LQKENI. This CDR3 contains 14 residues. With V trimmed by 4 bases and J by 10 bases, 11 bases remained unmatched. The CDR3 coding sequence is TGTGCCAGCTCACGAGAGGGGACAGGCGGGGGAGCTTTCTTT. Translating gives CASSREGTGGGAFF.

The chain recombines TRBV2 with TRBJ1-4; maybe TRBD1 (5 bases). The CDR3 sequence is 15 residues long. V was pared by 5 bases and J by 7 bases, with 17 bases between. In germline, CDR1 is SNHLY, CDR2 FYNNEI. The CDR3 DNA reads TGTGCCAGCAGTCCCCCGGCAGGGAGGGGTGAAAAACTGTTTTTT. This translates into CASSPPAGRGEKLFF.

This chain uses TRBV6-1 with TRBJ1-1; D might be TRBD1 (5 bases). This CDR3 contains 12 residues. Per the germline V gene, CDR1 is MNHNS and CDR2 is SASEGT. V dropped 6 bases and J dropped 11 bases, with 16 bases sitting between them. In nucleotides, the CDR3 is TGTGCCAGCAGCCTATACAGGACTGGGGCTTTCTTT. It codes for CASSLYRTGAFF.

The chain has TRBV27 and TRBJ1-2; 8 nucleotides line up with TRBD1. The CDR3 runs to 13 residues. V dropped 7 bases and J dropped 5; count of bases not matched to a gene: 6. CDR1 and CDR2 (germline): MNHEY, SMNVEV (reference sequence). Here the CDR3 DNA reads TGTGCCAGCATGGGGGACAGGTTATATGGCTACACCTTC. This translates into CASMGDRLYGYTF.

This chain links TRBV9 with TRBJ1-6, with TRBD1 as a possible D gene (5 bases). The V and J ends lost 3 bases and 7 bases respectively, with 11 bases between them. Germline V gene data show CDR1 as SGDLS and CDR2 as YYNGEE. The CDR3 extends over 14 amino acids. As DNA, the CDR3 is TGTGCCAGCAGCGCCCGGGACGGGAATTCACCCCTCCACTTT. Translation gives CASSARDGNSPLHF.

V gene TRBV28 combines with J gene TRBJ1-5; D not resolved. The CDR3 loop spans 12 amino acids. V dropped 3 bases and J dropped 5 bases, with 5 bases sitting between them. The germline V gene encodes CDR1 MDHEN and CDR2 SYDVKM. The CDR3 here is CASSLEDQPQHF. CDR3 DNA: TGTGCCAGCAGTTTGGAGGATCAGCCCCAGCATTTT.